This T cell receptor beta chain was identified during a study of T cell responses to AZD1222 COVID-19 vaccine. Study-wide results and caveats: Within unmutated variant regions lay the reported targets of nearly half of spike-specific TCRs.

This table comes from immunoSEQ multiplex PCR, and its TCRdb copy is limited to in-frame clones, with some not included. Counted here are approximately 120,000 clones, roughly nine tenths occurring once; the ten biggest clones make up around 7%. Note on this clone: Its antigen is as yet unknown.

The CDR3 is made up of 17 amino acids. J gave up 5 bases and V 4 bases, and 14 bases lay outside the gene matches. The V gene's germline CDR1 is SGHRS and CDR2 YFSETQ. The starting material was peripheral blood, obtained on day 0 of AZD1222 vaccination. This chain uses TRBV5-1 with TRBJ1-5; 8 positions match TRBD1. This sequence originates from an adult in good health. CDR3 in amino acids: CASSPFPTGEGDQPQHF. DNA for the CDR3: TGCGCCAGCAGCCCGTTCCCGACAGGGGAGGGGGATCAGCCCCAGCATTTT.